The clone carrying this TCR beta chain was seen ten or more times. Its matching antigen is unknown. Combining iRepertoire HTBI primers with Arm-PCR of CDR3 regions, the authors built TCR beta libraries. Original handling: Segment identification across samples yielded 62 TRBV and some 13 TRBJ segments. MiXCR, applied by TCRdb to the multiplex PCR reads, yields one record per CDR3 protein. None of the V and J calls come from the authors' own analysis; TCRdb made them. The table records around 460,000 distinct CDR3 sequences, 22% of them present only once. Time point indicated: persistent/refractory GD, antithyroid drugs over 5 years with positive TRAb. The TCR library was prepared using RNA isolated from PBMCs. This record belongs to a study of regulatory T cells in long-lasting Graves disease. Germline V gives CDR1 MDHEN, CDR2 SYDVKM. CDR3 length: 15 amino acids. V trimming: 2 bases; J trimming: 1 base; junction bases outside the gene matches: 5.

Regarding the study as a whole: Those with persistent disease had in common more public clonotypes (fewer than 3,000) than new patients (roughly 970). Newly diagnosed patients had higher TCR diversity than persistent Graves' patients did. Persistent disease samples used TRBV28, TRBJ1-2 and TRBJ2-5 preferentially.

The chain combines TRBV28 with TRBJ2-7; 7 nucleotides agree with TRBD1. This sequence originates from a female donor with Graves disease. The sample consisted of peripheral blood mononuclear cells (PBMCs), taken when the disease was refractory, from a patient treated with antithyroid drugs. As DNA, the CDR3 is TGTGCCAGCAGTTTAGGCCGGGACAGTTCCTACGAGCAGTACTTC. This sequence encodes CASSLGRDSSYEQYF.